Below, 23 T cell receptor beta chains from the same sample are listed, as sequenced in a study of T cell clusters in autoimmune cytopenias. Multiplex touch-down PCR amplified TRB using TRB-A and TRB-B pools in one tube. TCRdb reprocessed the multiplex PCR reads and reports one entry per CDR3 protein, with no DNA. In all, the sample yields 7,000 to 9,000 distinct CDR3 sequences. TRB was amplified from roughly 0.25 ug of peripheral blood genomic DNA per sample. The sample consisted of peripheral blood. Receptors were obtained from a human donor with an autoimmune cytopenia or autoimmune hepatitis (not recorded which).

This rearrangement joins TRBV18 to TRBJ1-6. Germline V gene sequence: CDR1 KGHSH, CDR2 LQKENI. This CDR3 is 13 amino acids long. The CDR3 sequence: CASSPPGGSTLHF. Combining the CDR3 with reference TRBV18 and TRBJ1-6 gives the whole variable domain NAGVMQNPRHLVRRRGQEARLRCSPMKGHSHVYWYRQLPEEGLKFMVYLQKENIIDESGMPKERFSAEFPKEGPSILRIQQVVRGDSAAYFCASSPPGGSTLHFGNGTRLTVT.

This rearrangement joins TRBV7-2 to TRBJ2-2; the D call of TRBD1 rests on TCRdb alone, since no DNA is present to check it. CDR3 length: 14 residues. CDR1 and CDR2 (germline): SGHTA, FQGNSA. The CDR3 protein is CAGTVPYAPGELFF.

The chain employs TRBV19 and TRBJ1-4. Germline V gene data show CDR1 as LNHDA and CDR2 as SQIVND (reference sequence). The CDR3 sequence is 14 residues long. CDR3 protein: CASSIDPVREKLFF. Full variable domain (rest looked up from reference TRBV19 and TRBJ1-4): DGGITQSPKYLFRKEGQNVTLSCEQNLNHDAMYWYRQDPGQGLRLIYYSQIVNDFQKGDIAEGYSVSREKKESFPLTVTSAQKNPTAFYLCASSIDPVREKLFFGSGTQLSVL.

The chain links TRBV13 to TRBJ2-3; TCRdb reports TRBD2, a call that lacks DNA to check it against. The CDR3 sequence is 15 residues long. Germline CDR1 PRHDT, CDR2 FYEKMQ (reference sequence). The CDR3 protein is CASSSSGGQTDTQYF.

The chain joins TRBV19 to TRBJ1-3; the TCRdb D gene call, TRBD1, has no DNA to confirm it. Germline V gives CDR1 LNHDA, CDR2 SQIVND (reference sequence). The CDR3 contains 14 residues. The CDR3 sequence: CATVSRDVGNTIYF.

Frequency places this clonotype as medium-sized. This chain links TRBV19 with TRBJ2-3; the D gene TCRdb calls, TRBD2, cannot be checked with no DNA. Germline CDR1 LNHDA, CDR2 SQIVND (reference sequence). The CDR3 has 14 amino acids. This CDR3 reads CASKKRGAVDTQYF.

This chain connects TRBV19 to TRBJ2-1; TCRdb's D gene call, TRBD1, goes unchecked for lack of DNA. CDR1 and CDR2 from the germline V gene are LNHDA and SQIVND (reference sequence). The CDR3 has 16 amino acids. The CDR3 here is CASSPLSGSYYNEQFF.

The chain combines TRBV19 with TRBJ2-1; TCRdb indicates TRBD1, and absent DNA this call remains unverified. This CDR3 comprises 14 residues. Germline V gives CDR1 LNHDA, CDR2 SQIVND (reference sequence). CDR3 loop: CASSIWGGYNEQFF. The entire variable domain, with the rest obtained from reference TRBV19 and TRBJ2-1, is as follows: DGGITQSPKYLFRKEGQNVTLSCEQNLNHDAMYWYRQDPGQGLRLIYYSQIVNDFQKGDIAEGYSVSREKKESFPLTVTSAQKNPTAFYLCASSIWGGYNEQFFGPGTRLTVL.

V and J are TRBV6-1 and TRBJ1-2. Germline loops: CDR1 MNHNS, CDR2 SASEGT. The CDR3 contains 16 residues. The chain's CDR3 is CASSLQVPLTNYGYTF.

The chain links TRBV5-1 to TRBJ2-1; the D gene TCRdb calls, TRBD2, cannot be checked with no DNA. This CDR3 is 14 amino acids long. Germline V lookup: CDR1 SGHRS, CDR2 YFSETQ. The CDR3 sequence is CASSPRLATGEQFF.

Considering frequency, this clonotype is medium-sized. The chain employs TRBV15 and TRBJ2-3; as DNA is missing, the TRBD2 call by TCRdb cannot be tested. This CDR3 is built from 13 residues. CDR1 is LNHNV and CDR2 is YYDKDF in the germline V gene (reference sequence). The CDR3: CATSRDGGGRRYF.

V usage is TRBV6-1 and J usage is TRBJ2-7. Germline CDR1 is MNHNS and CDR2 is SASEGT. The CDR3 totals 14 residues. The CDR3 is CASSGQGASFEQYF.

This clonotype is classed as medium-sized (0.01 to 0.1%) by frequency. V usage is TRBV13 and J usage is TRBJ2-1; the TCRdb D gene call, TRBD1, has no DNA to confirm it. The CDR3 contains 13 residues. The germline V gene has CDR1 PRHDT and CDR2 FYEKMQ (reference sequence). CDR3 region: CASSPGRYNEQFF.

This chain joins TRBV30 and TRBJ1-2; the TCRdb D gene call, TRBD1, has no DNA to confirm it. Germline V gene sequence: CDR1 GTSNPN, CDR2 SVGIG (reference sequence). The CDR3 has 12 residues. CDR3 sequence: CAGGQGAGGYTF.

The chain employs TRBV12-3 or TRBV12-4 and TRBJ2-1. The CDR3 sequence is 13 residues long. The CDR3: CASSHVGGDEQFF.

The V and J genes are TRBV5-1 and TRBJ2-5. Germline loops: CDR1 SGHRS, CDR2 YFSETQ. The CDR3 loop spans 11 amino acids. This CDR3 reads CASRHEETQYF.

Considering frequency, this clonotype is medium-sized. The genes are TRBV18 and TRBJ2-5. Germline V CDR1 and CDR2: KGHSH, LQKENI. The CDR3 runs to 13 residues. CDR3 in amino acids: CASSPTGTGTQYF.

This rearrangement joins TRBV6-5 to TRBJ2-5; TCRdb reports TRBD2, a call that lacks DNA to check it against. Germline values: CDR1 MNHEY, CDR2 SVGAGI. This CDR3 comprises 15 residues. This chain's CDR3 is CASSYGTSRQETQYF.

V gene TRBV5-6 combines with J gene TRBJ2-1; TCRdb proposes TRBD1, but this gene call is untestable without DNA. The CDR3 loop spans 15 amino acids. Germline CDR1 is SGHDT and CDR2 is YYEEEE. The CDR3 sequence: CASSYYRGYDNEQFF.

V gene TRBV6-2 or TRBV6-3 combines with J gene TRBJ2-1. Per germline, CDR1 MNHEY and CDR2 SVGEGT. The CDR3 has 13 residues. This CDR3 reads CASSYPRIDEQFF.

The chain is built from TRBV19 and TRBJ2-4; lacking DNA, the TRBD2 call made by TCRdb goes unchecked. Per germline, CDR1 LNHDA and CDR2 SQIVND (reference sequence). This CDR3 has 16 amino acids. CDR3 protein: CASIDSSGVAKNIQYF.

V is TRBV7-3 and J is TRBJ2-2; TCRdb designates TRBD2, a call that cannot be tested without DNA. Germline values: CDR1 SGHTA, CDR2 FQGTGA. The CDR3 spans 15 residues. Here the CDR3 reads CASSLTGTNTGELFF.

The chain couples TRBV5-5 to TRBJ1-6; the D call from TCRdb, TRBD1, cannot be confirmed without DNA. Germline lookup yields CDR1 SGHKS and CDR2 YYEKEE (reference sequence). The CDR3 spans 16 residues. CDR3 residues: CASSLAQGSPYSPLHF. Based on the CDR3 plus reference TRBV5-5 and TRBJ1-6, the full variable domain is DAGVTQSPTHLIKTRGQQVTLRCSPISGHKSVSWYQQVLGQGPQFIFQYYEKEERGRGNFPDRFSARQFPNYSSELNVNALLLGDSALYLCASSLAQGSPYSPLHFGNGTRLTVT.